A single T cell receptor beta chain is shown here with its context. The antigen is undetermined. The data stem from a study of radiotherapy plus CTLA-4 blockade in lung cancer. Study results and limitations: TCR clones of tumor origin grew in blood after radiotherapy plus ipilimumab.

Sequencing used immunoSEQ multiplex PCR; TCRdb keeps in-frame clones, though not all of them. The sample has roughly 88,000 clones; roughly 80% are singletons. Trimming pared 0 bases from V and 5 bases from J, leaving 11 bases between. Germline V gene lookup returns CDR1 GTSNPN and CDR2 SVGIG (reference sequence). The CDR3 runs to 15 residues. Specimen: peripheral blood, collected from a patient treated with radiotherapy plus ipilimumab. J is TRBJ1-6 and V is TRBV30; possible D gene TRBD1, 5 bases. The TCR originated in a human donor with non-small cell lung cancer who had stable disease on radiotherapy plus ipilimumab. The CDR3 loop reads CAWSVGGGHNSPLHF. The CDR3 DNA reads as TGTGCCTGGAGTGTGGGGGGTGGGCATAATTCACCCCTCCACTTT.